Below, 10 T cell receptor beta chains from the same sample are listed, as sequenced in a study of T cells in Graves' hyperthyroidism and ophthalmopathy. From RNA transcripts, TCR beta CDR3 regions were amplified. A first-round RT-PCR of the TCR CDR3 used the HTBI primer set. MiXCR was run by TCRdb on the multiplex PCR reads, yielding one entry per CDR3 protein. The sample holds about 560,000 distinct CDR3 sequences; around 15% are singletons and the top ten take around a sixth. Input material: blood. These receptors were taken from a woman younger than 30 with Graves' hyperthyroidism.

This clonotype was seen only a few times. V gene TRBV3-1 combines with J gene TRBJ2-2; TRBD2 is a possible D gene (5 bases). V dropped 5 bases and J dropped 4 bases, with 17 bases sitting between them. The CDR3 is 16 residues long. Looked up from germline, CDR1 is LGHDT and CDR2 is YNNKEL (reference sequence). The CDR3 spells CASSTQRRLITGELFF. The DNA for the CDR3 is TGTGCCAGCAGCACCCAGCGGAGACTTATCACCGGGGAGCTGTTTTTT.

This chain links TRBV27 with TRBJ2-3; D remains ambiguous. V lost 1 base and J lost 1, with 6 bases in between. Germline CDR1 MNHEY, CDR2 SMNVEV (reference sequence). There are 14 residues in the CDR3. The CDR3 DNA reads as TGTGCCAGCAGTTTATTTAGTCGCACAGATACGCAGTATTTT. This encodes CASSLFSRTDTQYF.

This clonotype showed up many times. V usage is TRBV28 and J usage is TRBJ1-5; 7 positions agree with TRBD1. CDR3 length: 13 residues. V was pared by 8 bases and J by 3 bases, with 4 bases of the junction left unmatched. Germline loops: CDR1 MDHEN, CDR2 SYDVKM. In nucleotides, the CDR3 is TGTGCCAGCCAAGGGACAGCCAATCAGCCCCAGCATTTT. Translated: CASQGTANQPQHF.

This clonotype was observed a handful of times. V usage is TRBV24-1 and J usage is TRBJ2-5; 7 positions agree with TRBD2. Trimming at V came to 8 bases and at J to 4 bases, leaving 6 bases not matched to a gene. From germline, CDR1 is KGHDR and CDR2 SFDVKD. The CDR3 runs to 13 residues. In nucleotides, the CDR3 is TGTGCCACCATCCCTACTAGCGCAGAGACCCAGTACTTC. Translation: CATIPTSAETQYF.

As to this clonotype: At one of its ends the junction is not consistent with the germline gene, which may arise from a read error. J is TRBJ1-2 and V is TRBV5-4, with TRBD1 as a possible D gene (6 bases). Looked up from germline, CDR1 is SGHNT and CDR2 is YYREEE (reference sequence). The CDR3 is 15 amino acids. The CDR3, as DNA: TGTGCCAGCAGGTTGGAGGGCAGGGGAACTCGGGGCTACACCTTC. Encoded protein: CASRLEGRGTRGYTF.

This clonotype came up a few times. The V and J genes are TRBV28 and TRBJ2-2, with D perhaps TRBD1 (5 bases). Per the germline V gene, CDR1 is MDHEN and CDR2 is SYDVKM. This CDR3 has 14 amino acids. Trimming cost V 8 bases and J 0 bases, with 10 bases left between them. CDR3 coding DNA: TGTGCCAGCTATGGGGCCGCGAACACCGGGGAGCTGTTTTTT. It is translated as CASYGAANTGELFF.

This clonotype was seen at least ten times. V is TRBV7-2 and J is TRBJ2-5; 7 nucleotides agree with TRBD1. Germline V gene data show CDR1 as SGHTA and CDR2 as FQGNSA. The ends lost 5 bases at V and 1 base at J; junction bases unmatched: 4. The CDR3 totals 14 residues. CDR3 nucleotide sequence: TGTGCCAGCAGCGTTGACAGGGTCCAAGAGACCCAGTACTTC. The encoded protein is CASSVDRVQETQYF. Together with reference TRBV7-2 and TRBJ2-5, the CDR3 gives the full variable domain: GAGVSQSPSNKVTEKGKDVELRCDPISGHTALYWYRQSLGQGLEFLIYFQGNSAPDKSGLPSDRFSAERTGGSVSTLTIQRTQQEDSAVYLCASSVDRVQETQYFGPGTRLLVL.

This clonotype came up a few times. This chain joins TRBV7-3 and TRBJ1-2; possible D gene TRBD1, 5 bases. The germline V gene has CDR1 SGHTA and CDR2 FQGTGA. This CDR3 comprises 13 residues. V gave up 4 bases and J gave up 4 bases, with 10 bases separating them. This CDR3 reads CASSWDGAYGYTF. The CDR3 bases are TGTGCCAGCAGCTGGGACGGGGCCTATGGCTACACCTTC.

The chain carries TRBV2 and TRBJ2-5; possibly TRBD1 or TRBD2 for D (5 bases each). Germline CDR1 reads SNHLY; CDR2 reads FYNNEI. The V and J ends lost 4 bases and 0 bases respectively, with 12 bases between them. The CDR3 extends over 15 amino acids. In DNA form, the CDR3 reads TGTGCCAGCAGTGCCGGGACGGTGTACCAAGAGACCCAGTACTTC. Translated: CASSAGTVYQETQYF.

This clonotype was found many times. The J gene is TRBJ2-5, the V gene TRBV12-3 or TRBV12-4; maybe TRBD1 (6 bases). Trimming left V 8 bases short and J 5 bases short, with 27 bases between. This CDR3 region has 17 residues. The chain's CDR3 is CASAPALLEGVGETQYF. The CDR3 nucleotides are TGTGCCAGCGCCCCTGCCCTCCTAGAGGGGGTGGGGGAGACCCAGTACTTC.